This T cell receptor beta chain was found in a study of long-term antiretroviral therapy in people with HIV. Trimming pared 0 bases from V and 4 bases from J, leaving 7 bases between. Germline assignment: CDR1 SQVTM and CDR2 ANQGSEA. This CDR3 is 14 amino acids long. As for this clone: Its matching antigen is unknown.

At the survey level, the v3.0 immunoSEQ assay was run. Target depth was roughly 40,000-50,000 T-cell genomes per sample. Libraries were prepared by immunoSEQ multiplex PCR; TCRdb keeps only in-frame clonotypes and omits some of them. The data contain 24,000 or so clones, approximately 90% of them singletons. Every one of the participants with HIV received treatment in the United States. Study outcomes and limitations: Blood was collected between the mid-2000s and the late 2010s, possibly under older ART regimens.

This sample comprised unsorted PBMCs, obtained 1.9 years after starting antiretroviral therapy. The receptor's source is a woman in her thirties with HIV. The chain couples TRBV29-1 to TRBJ2-6; no reliable D call. The CDR3 reads CSVEDFDGANVLTF. The CDR3 region has the DNA TGCAGCGTTGAAGATTTTGACGGGGCCAACGTCCTGACTTTC.